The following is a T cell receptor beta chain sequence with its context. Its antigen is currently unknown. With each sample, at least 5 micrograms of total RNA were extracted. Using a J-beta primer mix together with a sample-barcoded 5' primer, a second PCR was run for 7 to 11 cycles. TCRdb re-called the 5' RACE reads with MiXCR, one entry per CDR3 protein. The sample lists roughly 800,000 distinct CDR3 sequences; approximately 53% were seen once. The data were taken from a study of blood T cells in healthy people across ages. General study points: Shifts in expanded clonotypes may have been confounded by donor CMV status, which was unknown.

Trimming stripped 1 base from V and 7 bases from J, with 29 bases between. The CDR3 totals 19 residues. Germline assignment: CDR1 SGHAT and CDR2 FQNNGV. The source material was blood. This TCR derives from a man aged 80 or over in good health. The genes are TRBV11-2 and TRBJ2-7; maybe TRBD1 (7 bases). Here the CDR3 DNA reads TGTGCCAGCAGCTTAGGTCTTGGAGGGGGCAGCTTTACCTACAATGAGCAGTACTTC. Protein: CASSLGLGGGSFTYNEQYF. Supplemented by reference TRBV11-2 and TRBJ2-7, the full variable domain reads EAGVAQSPRYKIIEKRQSVAFWCNPISGHATLYWYQQILGQGPKLLIQFQNNGVVDDSQLPKDRFSAERLKGVDSTLKIQPAKLEDSAVYLCASSLGLGGGSFTYNEQYFGPGTRLTVT.